These 2 T cell receptor beta chains originate from one sample sequenced in a study of blood T cell repertoires in COVID-19. This table comes from immunoSEQ multiplex PCR, and its TCRdb copy is limited to in-frame clones, with some not included. The repertoire holds 250,000 to 350,000 clones, with 75% to 90% as singletons. Material: peripheral blood. These receptors were obtained from a woman between 45 and 65 years old with COVID-19, enrolled during active disease.

The rearrangement joins TRBV18 to TRBJ1-1; 8 bases align to TRBD1. The trim removed 3 bases at V and 3 bases at J, leaving 3 bases unmatched. The CDR3 contains 14 residues. Germline values: CDR1 KGHSH, CDR2 LQKENI. CDR3 coding DNA: TGTGCCAGCTCACCCCAGGGGGCCGACACTGAAGCTTTCTTT. Translated, it gives CASSPQGADTEAFF.

For this clone: Germline is not matched at one junction end, which may reflect a read error. This chain joins TRBV6-6 and TRBJ1-2, with 8 bases lining up with TRBD1. Germline lookup yields CDR1 MNHNY and CDR2 SVGAGI (reference sequence). The CDR3 runs to 15 residues. CDR3 amino acids: CASIYGEDRDYGYTF. The CDR3 DNA reads TGTGCCAGCATTTACGGAGAGGACAGGGACTATGGCTACACCTTC.